A single sample gave rise to the 19 T cell receptor beta chains below, sequenced in a study of blood T cells in healthy people across ages. A second PCR, run for about 7 to 11 cycles, used a sample-barcoded 5' primer plus a J-beta primer mix. Using its own MiXCR run on the 5' RACE reads, TCRdb lists one record per CDR3 protein. The sample contains hundreds of thousands of distinct CDR3 sequences, roughly 50% of which appear only once. Sample: blood. Receptors originate from a woman aged 55 to 70 in good health.

The gene calls are TRBV15 and TRBJ2-1; D may be TRBD2 (6 bases). This CDR3 is built from 17 residues. V was cut by 0 bases and J by 0 bases, with 12 bases left in between. Per germline, CDR1 LNHNV and CDR2 YYDKDF (reference sequence). The CDR3 coding sequence is TGTGCCACCAGCAGAGATTGGGACGGGGGCTCCTACAATGAGCAGTTCTTC. It specifies CATSRDWDGGSYNEQFF. Looking up the rest from reference TRBV15 and TRBJ2-1 gives the full variable domain: DAMVIQNPRYQVTQFGKPVTLSCSQTLNHNVMYWYQQKSSQAPKLLFHYYDKDFNNEADTPDNFQSRRPNTSFCFLDIRSPGLGDTAMYLCATSRDWDGGSYNEQFFGPGTRLTVL.

The chain is built from TRBV29-1 and TRBJ2-3; D might be TRBD2 (5 bases). Deletions cut 5 bases from V and 4 bases from J, with 16 bases between. The CDR3 has 14 residues. Germline CDR1 SQVTM, CDR2 ANQGSEA. The CDR3 is CSVCKGPGADTQYF. CDR3 sequence (DNA): TGCAGCGTTTGTAAAGGGCCCGGGGCAGATACGCAGTATTTT.

This chain links TRBV4-2 with TRBJ1-1, with D uncertain. V lost 0 bases to trimming and J lost 1 base, with 6 bases between them. Germline assignment: CDR1 LGHNA and CDR2 YNFKEQ. This CDR3 is 14 amino acids long. CDR3 sequence (DNA): TGTGCCAGCAGCCAAGAACAGACGAACACTGAAGCTTTCTTT. It specifies CASSQEQTNTEAFF.

A remark on this clonotype: A junction boundary mismatches the germline segment, possibly from a read error. The chain uses TRBV9 and TRBJ2-7; the D gene is possibly TRBD1 (6 bases). CDR3 length equals 14 residues. The V gene's germline CDR1 is SGDLS and CDR2 YYNGEE. The CDR3 sequence is CASSATGTPYGQYF. CDR3 sequence (DNA): TGTGCCAGCAGCGCAACAGGGACCCCCTACGGGCAGTACTTC.

This clonotype has just one count. The chain uses TRBV9 and TRBJ1-2; TRBD1 is a possible D gene (5 bases). CDR3 length: 14 residues. From germline, CDR1 is SGDLS and CDR2 YYNGEE. Trimming removed 0 bases at V and 3 bases at J, with 9 bases between. The CDR3, as DNA: TGTGCCAGCAGCGTAGGGGGCAGCGACTATGGCTACACCTTC. Its translation is CASSVGGSDYGYTF.

The chain combines TRBV28 with TRBJ2-1, with TRBD2 matching over 11 bases. CDR1 MDHEN and CDR2 SYDVKM come from the germline V gene. The V segment lost 8 bases and the J segment 1 base; nucleotides outside the gene matches: 4. This CDR3 contains 15 residues. For the CDR3, the DNA is TGTGCCAGCGAAATAGCGGGAGGGTCCTACAATGAGCAGTTCTTC. Translated: CASEIAGGSYNEQFF.

This clonotype has ten or more counts. The chain combines TRBV12-3 or TRBV12-4 with TRBJ1-5, with 8 bases matching TRBD1. V gave up 6 bases and J gave up 3 bases; unmatched junction bases: 4. CDR3 length: 14 amino acids. For the CDR3, the DNA is TGTGCCAGCAGGACAGGGGTAAACAATCAGCCCCAGCATTTT. Its protein product is CASRTGVNNQPQHF.

The genes are TRBV6-5 and TRBJ2-3, with 7 bases that match TRBD1. The CDR3 is made up of 16 amino acids. Losses at the gene ends were 2 bases for V and 3 bases for J; bases not matched to a gene: 8. CDR1 and CDR2 from the germline V gene are MNHEY and SVGAGI. In nucleotides, the CDR3 is TGTGCCAGCAGTTACGAAGGGGGCCGGGGTACAGATACGCAGTATTTT. It is translated as CASSYEGGRGTDTQYF.

V is TRBV5-5 and J is TRBJ2-7; D not certain. This CDR3 contains 15 residues. Germline loops: CDR1 SGHKS, CDR2 YYEKEE (reference sequence). V dropped 0 bases and J dropped 0 bases, with 10 bases sitting between them. The CDR3 DNA reads as TGTGCCAGCAGCTTGGCCGCCGGGTACTCCTACGAGCAGTACTTC. This encodes CASSLAAGYSYEQYF.

The rearrangement uses TRBV5-1 and TRBJ2-2, with a possible D match to TRBD2 (5 bases). CDR1 and CDR2 (germline): SGHRS, YFSETQ. V was trimmed by 5 bases and J by 4 bases, leaving 12 bases between them. The CDR3 spans 14 residues. The CDR3 loop reads CASSFGGGTGELFF. The CDR3, as DNA: TGCGCCAGCAGTTTTGGAGGCGGCACCGGGGAGCTGTTTTTT.

This clonotype was counted only a few times. The gene calls are TRBV7-9 and TRBJ2-7, with 10 bases aligning to TRBD1. The CDR3 loop spans 15 amino acids. CDR1 and CDR2 from the germline V gene are SEHNR and FQNEAQ (reference sequence). V was clipped by 3 bases and J by 5 bases; unmatched bases: 7. In DNA form, the CDR3 reads TGTGCCAGCAGCTTTCGAAGGACAGGGGGAGACGAGCAGTACTTC. This translates into CASSFRRTGGDEQYF.

The chain uses TRBV2 and TRBJ2-7, with 9 bases lining up with TRBD1. Trimming at V came to 8 bases and at J to 4 bases, leaving 3 bases not matched to a gene. CDR3 length: 12 amino acids. Germline CDR1 reads SNHLY; CDR2 reads FYNNEI. The CDR3 loop reads CASEQGAYEQYF. The CDR3 bases are TGTGCCAGCGAACAGGGGGCTTACGAGCAGTACTTC.

Only a few counts were recorded for this clonotype. J is TRBJ1-6 and V is TRBV6-5; no definite D call. Germline V CDR1 and CDR2: MNHEY, SVGAGI. V lost 7 bases, J lost 12 bases, and 22 bases lay in between. The CDR3 is 15 amino acids. The CDR3 reads CASMVLNSRGLPLHF. The CDR3 region has the DNA TGTGCCAGCATGGTTCTGAATTCCCGAGGCCTACCCCTCCACTTT.

This clonotype was detected only a few times. This chain uses TRBV12-3 or TRBV12-4 with TRBJ2-1; D is unclear. This CDR3 has 13 residues. The V end was cut by 3 bases, the J end by 6 bases, with 9 bases between. The CDR3 DNA reads TGTGCCAGCAGTTTTTTAGGCCCCAATGAGCAGTTCTTC. Its translation: CASSFLGPNEQFF.

The gene calls are TRBV7-2 and TRBJ2-2; D gene unclear. This CDR3 comprises 14 residues. The ends were cut back, 1 base at V and 0 bases at J, with 3 bases in the middle. Germline values: CDR1 SGHTA, CDR2 FQGNSA. The CDR3 sequence is CASSLVANTGELFF. The CDR3 DNA is TGTGCCAGCAGCTTAGTTGCGAACACCGGGGAGCTGTTTTTT. The full variable domain, completed using reference TRBV7-2 and TRBJ2-2, is GAGVSQSPSNKVTEKGKDVELRCDPISGHTALYWYRQSLGQGLEFLIYFQGNSAPDKSGLPSDRFSAERTGGSVSTLTIQRTQQEDSAVYLCASSLVANTGELFFGEGSRLTVL.

Only a few counts were recorded for this clonotype. The chain recombines TRBV7-2 with TRBJ2-7; tentative D call: TRBD1 (5 bases). CDR1 and CDR2 from the germline V gene are SGHTA and FQGNSA. The V end was cut by 1 base, the J end by 4 bases, with 20 bases between. The CDR3 is made up of 17 amino acids. CDR3 in DNA: TGTGCCAGCAGCTTAGGCCCGAGGTTGGCAGGGATATACGAGCAGTACTTC. Encoded protein: CASSLGPRLAGIYEQYF.

J is TRBJ2-3 and V is TRBV7-3; D is unresolved. Germline lookup yields CDR1 SGHTA and CDR2 FQGTGA. V gave up 1 base and J gave up 1 base, with 9 bases separating them. CDR3 length: 15 amino acids. CDR3 protein: CASSLNPAGTDTQYF. DNA for the CDR3: TGTGCCAGCAGCTTAAATCCGGCTGGCACAGATACGCAGTATTTT.

The chain uses TRBV29-1 and TRBJ2-7; D may be TRBD1 (5 bases). The germline CDR1 and CDR2 sequences are SQVTM and ANQGSEA. V lost 2 bases and J lost 6, with 17 bases in between. The CDR3 consists of 14 residues. CDR3 loop: CSVESQGSSGEQYF. The CDR3 bases are TGCAGCGTTGAATCCCAGGGTTCGTCGGGCGAGCAGTACTTC.

The rearrangement uses TRBV28 and TRBJ2-2; tentatively, D is TRBD2 (6 bases). Germline loops: CDR1 MDHEN, CDR2 SYDVKM. V lost 2 bases to trimming and J lost 7 bases, with 8 bases between them. This CDR3 is built from 13 residues. DNA for the CDR3: TGTGCCAGCAGTTTAGCGACTAGCGGGGAGCTGTTTTTT. It is translated as CASSLATSGELFF.